Included here is one T cell receptor (beta chain) sequence, with context. Antigen: not known. These data come from a study of T cell responses to AZD1222 COVID-19 vaccine. Broader study findings: Along spike, vaccine-associated CD4 TCRs were found throughout, with dominance at 160-218 and 743-854. Baseline antibody screening turned up just six seropositive AZD1222 recipients.

Germline V lookup: CDR1 KGHSH, CDR2 LQKENI. V dropped 0 bases and J dropped 4; count of bases not matched to a gene: 2. The CDR3 sequence is 15 residues long. Libraries were prepared by immunoSEQ multiplex PCR; TCRdb keeps only in-frame clonotypes and omits some of them. Of about 170,000 clones listed, about 92% are singletons. This sequence originates from an adult in good health. Sequencing used peripheral blood, obtained on day 0 of AZD1222 vaccination. The genes are TRBV18 and TRBJ1-5; 8 nucleotides match TRBD1. The CDR3 nucleotides are TGTGCCAGCTCACCACCGGGACAGGCAAATCAGCCCCAGCATTTT. Protein sequence: CASSPPGQANQPQHF.